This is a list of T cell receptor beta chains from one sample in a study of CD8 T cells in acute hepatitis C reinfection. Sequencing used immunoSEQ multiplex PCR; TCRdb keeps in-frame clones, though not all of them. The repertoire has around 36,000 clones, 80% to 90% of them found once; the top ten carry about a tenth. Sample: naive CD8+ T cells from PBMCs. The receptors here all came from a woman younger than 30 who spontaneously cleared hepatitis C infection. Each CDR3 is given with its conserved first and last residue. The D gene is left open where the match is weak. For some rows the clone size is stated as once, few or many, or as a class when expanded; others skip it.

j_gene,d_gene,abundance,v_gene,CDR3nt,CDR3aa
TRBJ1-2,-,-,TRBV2,TGTGCCAGCACGGGGCAAGGCTACACCTTC,CASTGQGYTF
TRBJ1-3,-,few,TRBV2,TGTGCCAGCAGAGGCTCTGGAAACACCATATATTTT,CASRGSGNTIYF
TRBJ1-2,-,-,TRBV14,TGTGCCAGCAGCCACGGACAAAACTATGGCTACACCTTC,CASSHGQNYGYTF
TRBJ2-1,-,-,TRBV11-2,TGTGCCAGCAGCTGGGACCCAGCCGATGAGCAGTTCTTC,CASSWDPADEQFF
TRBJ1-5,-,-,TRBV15,TGTGCCACCAGCAGAGAACCCCTTAAGGCGAATAGCAATCAGCCCCAGCATTTT,CATSREPLKANSNQPQHF
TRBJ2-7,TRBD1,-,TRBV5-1,TGCGCCAGCAGCGAAGGGGACAGGGAGACGAACGAGCAGTACTTC,CASSEGDRETNEQYF
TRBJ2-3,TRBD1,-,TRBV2,TGTGCCAGCAGGACAGTCAGGACAGGGTTGGCAGATACGCAGTATTTT,CASRTVRTGLADTQYF
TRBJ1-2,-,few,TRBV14,TGTGCCAGCAGCCAAGATAACAACCCAGGCTATGGCTACACCTTC,CASSQDNNPGYGYTF
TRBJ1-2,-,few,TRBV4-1,TGCGCCAGCAGCCAAGACTTGGGACAAGCTTTCGACACCTTC,CASSQDLGQAFDTF
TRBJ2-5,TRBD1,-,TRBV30,TGTGCCTGGAGGGGCGACCCTCTTCGACAGGGGCTCACTGGAGAGACCCAGTACTTC,CAWRGDPLRQGLTGETQYF
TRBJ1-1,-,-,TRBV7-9,TGTGCCAGCAGCTTAACCTCCGGGTATTTTGAAGCTTTCTTT,CASSLTSGYFEAFF
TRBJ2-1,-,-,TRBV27,TGTGCCAGCAGTTCAACGTCCTGGAGTGAGCAGTTCTTC,CASSSTSWSEQFF
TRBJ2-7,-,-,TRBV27,TGTGCCAGCAGGGGCAGTTCCTACGAGCAGTACTTC,CASRGSSYEQYF
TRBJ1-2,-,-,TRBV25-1,TGTGCCAGCAGTGATCCGGGGGACTATGGCTACACCTTC,CASSDPGDYGYTF
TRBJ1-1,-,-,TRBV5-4,TGTGCCAGCAGCTCCGCAGGTGGGGGCCTTTGGAACACTGAAGCTTTCTTT,CASSSAGGGLWNTEAFF
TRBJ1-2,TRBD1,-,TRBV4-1,TGCGCCAGCAGCCCTACAGGGGATCGGTCGGGCGGCTACACCTTC,CASSPTGDRSGGYTF
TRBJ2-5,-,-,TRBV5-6,TGTGCCAGCAGCCCTTTTGAGGAGACCCAGTACTTC,CASSPFEETQYF
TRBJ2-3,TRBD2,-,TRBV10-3,TGTGCCATCAGTGAGTCTGAGGGAGGGCGTGATACGCAGTATTTT,CAISESEGGRDTQYF
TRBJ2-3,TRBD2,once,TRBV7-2,TGTGCCAGCAGCTTATCCCTGATAGCGGGAGGGAGCTACACAGATACGCAGTATTTT,CASSLSLIAGGSYTDTQYF
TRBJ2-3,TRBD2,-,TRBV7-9,TGTGCCAGCAGCTTTCTAGCGGGCACAGATACGCAGTATTTT,CASSFLAGTDTQYF
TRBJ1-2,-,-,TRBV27,TGTGCCAGCAGTATGACAGGCCACGCTAGTAATGGCTACACCTTC,CASSMTGHASNGYTF
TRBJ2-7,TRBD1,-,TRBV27,TGTGCCAGCAGTTCCAGCCACGGGACAGGGTTCTACGAGCAGTACTTC,CASSSSHGTGFYEQYF
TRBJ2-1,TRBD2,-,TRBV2,TGTGCCAGCCTAGTGGGACTAAGCTCCTACAATGAGCAGTTCTTC,CASLVGLSSYNEQFF
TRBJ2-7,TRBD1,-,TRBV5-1,TGCGCCAGCAGCCCCCGGGACAGGGGATTCTACGGGCATTACGAGCAGTACTTC,CASSPRDRGFYGHYEQYF
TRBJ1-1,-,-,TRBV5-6,TGTGCCAGCAGCCCCGGACTTGGGATGAACACTGAAGCTTTCTTT,CASSPGLGMNTEAFF
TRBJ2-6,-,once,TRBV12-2,TGTGCAAGTCGCTTAGCGTCAGAGGGAAGGAGGGCTGGGGCCAACGTCCTGACTTTC,CASRLASEGRRAGANVLTF
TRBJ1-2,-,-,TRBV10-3,TGTGCCCCCCTCGACAGGTATGGCTACACCTTC,CAPLDRYGYTF
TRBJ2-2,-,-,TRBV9,TGTGCCAGCAGCGCGAACACCGGGGAGCTGTTTTTT,CASSANTGELFF
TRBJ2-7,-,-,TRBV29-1,TGCAGCGTTGAACTCCAATCGAAAGGGGTGGGCTACGAGCAGTACTTC,CSVELQSKGVGYEQYF
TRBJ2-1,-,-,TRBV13,TGTGCCAGCAGCTTCGGGGGCAATGAGCAGTTCTTC,CASSFGGNEQFF
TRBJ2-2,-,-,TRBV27,TGTGCCAGCACCGGCGGCGGGGAAGTCACCGGGGAGCTGTTTTTT,CASTGGGEVTGELFF
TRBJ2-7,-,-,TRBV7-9,TGTGCCAGCAGCCTATTTGGGGGGTACGGGCAGTACTTC,CASSLFGGYGQYF
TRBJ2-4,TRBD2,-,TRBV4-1,TGCGCCAGCAACCAACTAGCGGGAGTGCGGGGCGCCAAAAACATTCAGTACTTC,CASNQLAGVRGAKNIQYF
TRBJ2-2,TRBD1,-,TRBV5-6,TGTGCCAGCAGCTTCCAGTGGCTGGATCAGGGGGCGTTGGGCGGGGAGCTGTTTTTT,CASSFQWLDQGALGGELFF
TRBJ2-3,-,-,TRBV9,TGTGCCAGCAGCCACGGGACCTCTAGCACAGATACGCAGTATTTT,CASSHGTSSTDTQYF
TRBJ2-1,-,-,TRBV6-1,TGTGCCAGCAGTGAAATTGGGAATGAGCAGTTCTTC,CASSEIGNEQFF
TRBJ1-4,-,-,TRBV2,TGTGCCAGCAGTGGCGGTAAACTGTTTTTT,CASSGGKLFF
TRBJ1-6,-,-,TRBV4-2,TGTGCCAGCAGCCAAGCACATACCGATTCAGGGGTAACACCCCTCCACTTT,CASSQAHTDSGVTPLHF
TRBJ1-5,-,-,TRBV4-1,TGCGCCAGCAGCCAAGGGACAGTAAGTCAGCCCCAGCATTTT,CASSQGTVSQPQHF
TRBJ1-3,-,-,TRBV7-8,TGTGCCAGCAGCTTAGCCGGGACCTCTGGAAACACCATATATTTT,CASSLAGTSGNTIYF
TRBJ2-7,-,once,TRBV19,TGTGCCAGTAGTATTTCGCTTCTCTACGAGCAGTACTTC,CASSISLLYEQYF
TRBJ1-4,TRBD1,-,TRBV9,TGTGCCAGCAGCCAAGAACCGGGACAGCTAAATGAAAAACTGTTTTTT,CASSQEPGQLNEKLFF
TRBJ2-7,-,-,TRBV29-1,TGCAGCGTTGATCGGGGGAACTACGAGCAGTACTTC,CSVDRGNYEQYF
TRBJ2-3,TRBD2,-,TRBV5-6,TGTGCCAGCAGTTACCTTTCCGAGCGGGAGAGTTCAGATACGCAGTATTTT,CASSYLSERESSDTQYF
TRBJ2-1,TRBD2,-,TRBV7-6,TGTGCCAGCAGCAAACTAGCGGGAGAAATGATTGAGCAGTTCTTC,CASSKLAGEMIEQFF
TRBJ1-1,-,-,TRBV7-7,TGTGCCAGCAGCTTAGCTCTAACCGGGACACATGGAAGAAACACTGAAGCTTTCTTT,CASSLALTGTHGRNTEAFF
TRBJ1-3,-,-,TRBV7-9,TGTGCCAGCAGCTTTCCAGGGTTGGAAAACACCATATATTTT,CASSFPGLENTIYF
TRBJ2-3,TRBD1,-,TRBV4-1,TGCGCCAGCAGCCCGGGACAGGGATCTAGCACAGATACGCAGTATTTT,CASSPGQGSSTDTQYF
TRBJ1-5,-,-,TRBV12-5,TGTGCTAGCAGGGATAGCAATCAGCCCCAGCATTTT,CASRDSNQPQHF
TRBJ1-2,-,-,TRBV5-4,TGTGCCAGCAGCTTGGGATATGGCTACACCTTC,CASSLGYGYTF
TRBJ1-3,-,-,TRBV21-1,TGTGCCAGCAGCACCGAAGGATGCTCTGGAAACACCATATATTTT,CASSTEGCSGNTIYF
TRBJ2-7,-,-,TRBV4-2,TGTGCCAGCAGCCAAGGGGGGCGGGAGCCGTACTTC,CASSQGGREPYF
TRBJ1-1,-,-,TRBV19,TGTGCCAGTAGTACCCCGACTTTACGGGAAGCTTTCTTT,CASSTPTLREAFF
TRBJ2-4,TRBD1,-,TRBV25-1,TGTGCCAGCAGTGTTGGGACAGTAAACATTCAGTACTTC,CASSVGTVNIQYF